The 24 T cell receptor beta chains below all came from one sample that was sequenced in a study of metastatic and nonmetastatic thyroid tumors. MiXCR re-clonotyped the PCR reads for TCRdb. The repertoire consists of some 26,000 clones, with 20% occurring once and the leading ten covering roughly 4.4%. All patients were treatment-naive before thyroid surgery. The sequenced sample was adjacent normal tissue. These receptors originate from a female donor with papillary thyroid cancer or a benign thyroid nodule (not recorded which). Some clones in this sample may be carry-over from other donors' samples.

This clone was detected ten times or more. CDR3 in DNA: TGCGCCAGCAGCCTACCGGGACAGTCCACTGAAGCTTTCTTT. Its protein is CASSLPGQSTEAFF. The genes are TRBV5-1 and TRBJ1-1; 7 nucleotides agree with TRBD1. V was pared by 4 bases and J by 4 bases, with 7 bases of the junction left unmatched. The CDR3 is 14 amino acids. CDR1 SGHRS and CDR2 YFSETQ come from the germline V gene. Supplemented by reference TRBV5-1 and TRBJ1-1, the full variable domain reads KAGVTQTPRYLIKTRGQQVTLSCSPISGHRSVSWYQQTPGQGLQFLFEYFSETQRNKGNFPGRFSGRQFSNSRSEMNVSTLELGDSALYLCASSLPGQSTEAFFGQGTRLTVV.

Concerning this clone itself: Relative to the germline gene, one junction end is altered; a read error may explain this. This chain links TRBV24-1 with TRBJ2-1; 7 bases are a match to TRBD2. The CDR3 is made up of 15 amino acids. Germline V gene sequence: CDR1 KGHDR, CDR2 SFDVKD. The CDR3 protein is CATSDYVGGYNEQFF. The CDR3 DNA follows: TGTGCCACCAGCGATTACGTGGGGGGGTACAATGAGCAGTTCTTC.

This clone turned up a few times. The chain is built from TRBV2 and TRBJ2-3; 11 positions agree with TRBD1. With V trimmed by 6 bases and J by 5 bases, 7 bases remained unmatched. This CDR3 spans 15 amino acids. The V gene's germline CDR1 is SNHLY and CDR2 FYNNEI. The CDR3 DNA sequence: TGTGCCAGCAGCGTCCCGGACAGGGGGCTAGATACGCAGTATTTT. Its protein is CASSVPDRGLDTQYF. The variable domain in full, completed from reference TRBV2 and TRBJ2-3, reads EPEVTQTPSHQVTQMGQEVILRCVPISNHLYFYWYRQILGQKVEFLVSFYNNEISEKSEIFDDQFSVERPDGSNFTLKIRSTKLEDSAMYFCASSVPDRGLDTQYFGPGTRLTVL.

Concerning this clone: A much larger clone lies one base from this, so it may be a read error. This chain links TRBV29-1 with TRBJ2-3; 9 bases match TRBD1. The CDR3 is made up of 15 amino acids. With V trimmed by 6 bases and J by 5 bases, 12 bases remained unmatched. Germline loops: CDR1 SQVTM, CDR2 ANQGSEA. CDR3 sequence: CSVSVTGGIVDTQYF. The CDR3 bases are TGCAGCGTCTCCGTTACAGGGGGCATTGTAGATACGCAGTATTTT.

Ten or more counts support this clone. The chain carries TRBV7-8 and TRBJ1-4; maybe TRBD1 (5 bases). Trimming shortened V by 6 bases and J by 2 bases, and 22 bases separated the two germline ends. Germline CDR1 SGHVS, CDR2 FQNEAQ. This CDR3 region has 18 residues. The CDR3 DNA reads TGTGCCAGCAGAACCTTAGGACAAGCCGATGCGACTAATGAAAAACTGTTTTTT. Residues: CASRTLGQADATNEKLFF.

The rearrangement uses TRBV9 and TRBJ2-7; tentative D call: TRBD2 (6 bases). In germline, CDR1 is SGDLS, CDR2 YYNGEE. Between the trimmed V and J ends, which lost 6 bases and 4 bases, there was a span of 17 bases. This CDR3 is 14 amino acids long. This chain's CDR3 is CASIPLTGAYEQYF. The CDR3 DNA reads TGTGCCAGCATCCCGTTGACGGGAGCTTACGAGCAGTACTTC.

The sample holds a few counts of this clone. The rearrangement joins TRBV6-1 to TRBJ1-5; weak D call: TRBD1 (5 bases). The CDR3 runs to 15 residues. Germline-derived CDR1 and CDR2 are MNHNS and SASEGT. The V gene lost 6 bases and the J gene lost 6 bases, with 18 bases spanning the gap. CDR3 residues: CASRRGRLHSQPQHF. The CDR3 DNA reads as TGTGCCAGCAGAAGGGGACGACTACACAGTCAGCCCCAGCATTTT.

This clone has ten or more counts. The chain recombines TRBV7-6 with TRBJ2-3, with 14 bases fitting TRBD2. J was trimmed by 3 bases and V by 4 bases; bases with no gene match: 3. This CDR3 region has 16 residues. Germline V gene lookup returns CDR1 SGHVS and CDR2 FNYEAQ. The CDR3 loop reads CASSSGTSGRTDTQYF. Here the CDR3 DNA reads TGTGCCAGCAGCTCAGGGACTAGCGGGAGAACAGATACGCAGTATTTT.

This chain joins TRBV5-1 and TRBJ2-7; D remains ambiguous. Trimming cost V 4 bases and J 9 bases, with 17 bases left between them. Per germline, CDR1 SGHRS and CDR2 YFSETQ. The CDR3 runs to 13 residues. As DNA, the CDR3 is TGCGCCAGCAGCGCCGGGCCCGAGCTAGGGCAGTACTTC. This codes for CASSAGPELGQYF.

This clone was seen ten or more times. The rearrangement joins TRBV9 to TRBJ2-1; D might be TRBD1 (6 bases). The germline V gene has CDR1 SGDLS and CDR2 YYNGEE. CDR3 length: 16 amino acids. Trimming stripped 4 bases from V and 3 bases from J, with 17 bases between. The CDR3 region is CASSPPRQVIYNEQFF. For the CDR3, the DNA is TGTGCCAGCAGCCCACCGAGACAGGTAATCTACAATGAGCAGTTCTTC.

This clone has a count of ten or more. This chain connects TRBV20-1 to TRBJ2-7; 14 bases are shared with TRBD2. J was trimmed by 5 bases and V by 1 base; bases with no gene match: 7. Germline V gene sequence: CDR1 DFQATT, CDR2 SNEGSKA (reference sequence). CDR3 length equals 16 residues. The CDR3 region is CSARGLAGGPWDEQYF. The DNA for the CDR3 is TGCAGTGCTAGAGGACTAGCGGGAGGGCCTTGGGACGAGCAGTACTTC.

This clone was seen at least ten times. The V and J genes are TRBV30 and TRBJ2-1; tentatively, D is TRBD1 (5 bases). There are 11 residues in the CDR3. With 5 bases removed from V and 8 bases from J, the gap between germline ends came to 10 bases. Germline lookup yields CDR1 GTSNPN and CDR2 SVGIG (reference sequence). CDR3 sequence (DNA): TGTGCCTGGGGACATTTGGATGAGCAGTTCTTC. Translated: CAWGHLDEQFF.

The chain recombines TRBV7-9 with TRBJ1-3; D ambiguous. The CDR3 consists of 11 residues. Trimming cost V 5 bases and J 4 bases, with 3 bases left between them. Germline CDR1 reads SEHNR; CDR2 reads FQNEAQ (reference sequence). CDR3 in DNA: TGTGCCAGCAGCCAAGGAAACACCATATATTTT. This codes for CASSQGNTIYF. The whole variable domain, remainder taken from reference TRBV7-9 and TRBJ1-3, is DTGVSQNPRHKITKRGQNVTFRCDPISEHNRLYWYRQTLGQGPEFLTYFQNEAQLEKSRLLSDRFSAERPKGSFSTLEIQRTEQGDSAMYLCASSQGNTIYFGEGSWLTVV.

The CDR3 spells CASSLLEYSNQPQHF. DNA for the CDR3: TGTGCCAGCAGCTTGTTGGAATATAGCAATCAGCCCCAGCATTTT. The chain has TRBV5-5 and TRBJ1-5; D ambiguous. Per germline, CDR1 SGHKS and CDR2 YYEKEE (reference sequence). The V end was cut by 1 base, the J end by 0 bases, with 8 bases between. The CDR3 sequence is 15 residues long.

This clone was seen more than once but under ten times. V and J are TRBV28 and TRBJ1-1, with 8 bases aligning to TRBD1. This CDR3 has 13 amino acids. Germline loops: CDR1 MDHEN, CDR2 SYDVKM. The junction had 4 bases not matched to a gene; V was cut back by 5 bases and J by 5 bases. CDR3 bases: TGTGCCAGCAGTCTCGGACAGGGTACTGAAGCTTTCTTT. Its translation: CASSLGQGTEAFF. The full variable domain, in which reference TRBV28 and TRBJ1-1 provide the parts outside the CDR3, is DVKVTQSSRYLVKRTGEKVFLECVQDMDHENMFWYRQDPGLGLRLIYFSYDVKMKEKGDIPEGYSVSREKKERFSLILESASTNQTSMYLCASSLGQGTEAFFGQGTRLTVV.

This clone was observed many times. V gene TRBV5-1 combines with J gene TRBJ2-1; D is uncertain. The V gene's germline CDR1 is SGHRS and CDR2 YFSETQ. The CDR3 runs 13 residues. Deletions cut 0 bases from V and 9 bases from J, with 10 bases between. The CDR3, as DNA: TGCGCCAGCAGCTTGGGCCCCGTACGTGAGCAGTTCTTC. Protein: CASSLGPVREQFF.

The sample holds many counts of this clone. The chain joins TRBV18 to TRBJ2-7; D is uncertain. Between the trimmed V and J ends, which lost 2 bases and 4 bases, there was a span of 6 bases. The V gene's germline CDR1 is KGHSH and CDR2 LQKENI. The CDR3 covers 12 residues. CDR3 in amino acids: CASSPGSYEQYF. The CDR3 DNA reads TGTGCCAGCTCACCAGGGTCTTACGAGCAGTACTTC.

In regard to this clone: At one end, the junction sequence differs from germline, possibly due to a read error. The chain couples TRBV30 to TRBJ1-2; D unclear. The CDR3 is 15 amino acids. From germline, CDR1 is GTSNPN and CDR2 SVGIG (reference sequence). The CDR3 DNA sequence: TGTGCCTGGAGTGGCTGGGAGAGGCGCTGGGATGGCTACACTTTC. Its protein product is CAWSGWERRWDGYTF. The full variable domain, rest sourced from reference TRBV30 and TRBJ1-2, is SQTIHQWPATLVQPVGSPLSLECTVEGTSNPNLYWYRQAAGRGLQLLFYSVGIGQISSEVPQNLSASRPQDRQFILSSKKLLLSDSGFYLCAWSGWERRWDGYTFGSGTRLTVV.

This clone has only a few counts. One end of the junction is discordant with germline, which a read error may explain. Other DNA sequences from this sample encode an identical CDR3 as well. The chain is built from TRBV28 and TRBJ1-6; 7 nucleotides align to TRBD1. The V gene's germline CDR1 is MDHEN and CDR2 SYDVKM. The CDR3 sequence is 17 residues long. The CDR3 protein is CASSLRRQGSYNSPLHF. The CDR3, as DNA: TGCGCCAGCAGCTTGAGGAGACAGGGATCCTATAATTCACCCCTCCACTTT.

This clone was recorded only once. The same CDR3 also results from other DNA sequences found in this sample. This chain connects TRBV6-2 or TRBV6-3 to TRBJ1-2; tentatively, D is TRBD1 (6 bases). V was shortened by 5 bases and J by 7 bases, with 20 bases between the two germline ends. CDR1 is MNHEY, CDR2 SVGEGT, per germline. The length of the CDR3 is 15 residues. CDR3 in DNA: TGTGCCAGCAGTCTTAACTTGGGGGCCCTGGCTGGCTACACCTTC. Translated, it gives CASSLNLGALAGYTF.

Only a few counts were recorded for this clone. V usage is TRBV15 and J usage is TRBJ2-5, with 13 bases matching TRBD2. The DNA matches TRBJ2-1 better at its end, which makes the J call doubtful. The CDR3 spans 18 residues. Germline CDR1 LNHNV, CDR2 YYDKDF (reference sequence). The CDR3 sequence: CATSRGTSGSCPHNEQFF. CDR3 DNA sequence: TGTGCCACCAGCAGAGGGACTAGCGGGAGTTGTCCACACAATGAGCAGTTCTTC.

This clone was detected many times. In DNA form, the CDR3 reads TGTGCCACCAGCAGAGGTCCGAGCGGGAGGGAGGAGACCCAGTACTTC. Translated: CATSRGPSGREETQYF. The genes are TRBV15 and TRBJ2-5, with 10 bases lining up with TRBD2. Per germline, CDR1 LNHNV and CDR2 YYDKDF (reference sequence). This CDR3 is 16 amino acids long. V shed 1 base, J shed 5 bases, and the junction held 7 bases outside the gene matches. The full variable domain, completed using reference TRBV15 and TRBJ2-5, is DAMVIQNPRYQVTQFGKPVTLSCSQTLNHNVMYWYQQKSSQAPKLLFHYYDKDFNNEADTPDNFQSRRPNTSFCFLDIRSPGLGDTAMYLCATSRGPSGREETQYFGPGTRLLVL.

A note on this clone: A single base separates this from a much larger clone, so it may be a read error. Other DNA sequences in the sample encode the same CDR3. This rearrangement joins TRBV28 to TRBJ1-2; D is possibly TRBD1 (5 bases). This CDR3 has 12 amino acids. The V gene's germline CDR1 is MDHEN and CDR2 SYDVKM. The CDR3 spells CAWGREVRGYTF. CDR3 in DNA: TGCGCTTGGGGACGGGAGGTCCGAGGCTACACCTTC.

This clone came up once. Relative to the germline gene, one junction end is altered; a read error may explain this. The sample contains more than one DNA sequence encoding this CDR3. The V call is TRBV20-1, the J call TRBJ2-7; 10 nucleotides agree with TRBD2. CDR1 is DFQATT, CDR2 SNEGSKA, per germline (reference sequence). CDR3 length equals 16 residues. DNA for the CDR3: TGCAGCGCTAGAGATAGTGTTGCTAGCGGGAGACTCGAGCAGTACTTC. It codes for CSARDSVASGRLEQYF.